A selection of T cell receptor beta chains follows, all from one sample in a study of cytomegalovirus exposure and HLA in healthy donors. Using immunoSEQ multiplex PCR, the repertoire was profiled, and TCRdb retains in-frame clones only, with some absent. The table shows about 130,000 clones, with around 72% occurring only once. The source material was PBMCs. These receptors came from a woman between 18 and 29 years old in good health and CMV-seronegative. The CDR3 runs from the conserved cysteine through the conserved F or W. D genes are given only for firm matches. Not every row has a clone size; where given, it reads once, few, many or a size class.

j_gene	v_gene	d_gene	abundance	CDR3nt	CDR3aa
TRBJ1-1	TRBV10-3	.	.	TGTGCCATCAGTGAGTCGACCATGAGGGACACTGAAGCTTTCTTT	CAISESTMRDTEAFF
TRBJ1-2	TRBV25-1	.	.	TGTGCCAGCAGTGAATTCTTAGGTGCCAGGGTGGGCTACACCTTC	CASSEFLGARVGYTF
TRBJ1-5	TRBV19	.	.	TGTGCCAGTAGTATCGAAATGTCCAGACAGCCCCAGCATTTT	CASSIEMSRQPQHF
TRBJ2-1	TRBV7-9	.	.	TGTGCCAGCAGCTTAGCGCAGTCGGGGGATAGTGGCTATGAGCAGTTCTTC	CASSLAQSGDSGYEQFF
TRBJ2-1	TRBV9	TRBD1	.	TGTGCCAGCAGCGTACGACAGGGGGCCAATGAGCAGTTCTTC	CASSVRQGANEQFF
TRBJ2-7	TRBV4-2	.	.	TGTGCCAGCAGCCAGGCCGACAGCTCCTACGAGCAGTACTTC	CASSQADSSYEQYF
TRBJ2-1	TRBV18	TRBD2	.	TGTGCCAGCTCACCAAGGACTAGCGGCTACAATGAGCAGTTCTTC	CASSPRTSGYNEQFF
TRBJ2-2	TRBV10-3	.	.	TGTGCCATCAGTAGTGACACCTATGCCGGGGAGCTGTTTTTT	CAISSDTYAGELFF
TRBJ2-2	TRBV14	.	.	TGTGCCAGCAGAGGGGGGGGTCACACCGGGGAGCTGTTTTTT	CASRGGGHTGELFF
TRBJ1-2	TRBV4-1	TRBD1	.	TGCGCCAGCAGCCCTGTTGGGGACAGGGGGTCTTCTGGCTACACCTTC	CASSPVGDRGSSGYTF
TRBJ1-2	TRBV2	.	.	TGTGCCAGCAGTGAGGTGGGGCCCTACTATGGCTACACCTTC	CASSEVGPYYGYTF
TRBJ2-1	TRBV11-2	TRBD2	.	TGTGCCAGCAGCTTAGGGAGCGGGAGGAATGAGCAGTTCTTC	CASSLGSGRNEQFF
TRBJ2-1	TRBV4-1	TRBD2	.	TGCGCCAGCAGAAAGACTAGCGGGAATGAGCAGTTCTTC	CASRKTSGNEQFF
TRBJ2-5	TRBV5-1	.	.	TGCGCCAGCAGCTTGGGGCCGGGACAAGAGACCCAGTACTTC	CASSLGPGQETQYF
TRBJ2-1	TRBV29-1	TRBD2	.	TGCAGCGTTGACTCCGGGACTATAATAGATGAGCAGTTCTTC	CSVDSGTIIDEQFF
TRBJ1-5	TRBV6-1	.	.	TGTGCCAGCAGTTCCACAGGGTACCAGCCCCAGCATTTT	CASSSTGYQPQHF
TRBJ1-1	TRBV30	.	.	TGTGCCTGGAGTGTACAGGTATCAGGGTTGACTGAAGCTTTCTTT	CAWSVQVSGLTEAFF
TRBJ1-5	TRBV12-5	.	.	TGTGCTAGTGGTTTTACAGGAGCCCAGCATTTT	CASGFTGAQHF
TRBJ1-2	TRBV19	.	.	TGTGCCAGTAGTATATTCGGGTTAGGCTATGGCTACACCTTC	CASSIFGLGYGYTF
TRBJ2-5	TRBV2	TRBD2	.	TGTGCCAGCGAGAAGCGGGAGGGGGGGACCCAGTACTTC	CASEKREGGTQYF
TRBJ2-5	TRBV5-1	TRBD1	.	TGCGCCAGCAGCCCGGACGGGACAGGGGAAGGGGAGACCCAGTACTTC	CASSPDGTGEGETQYF
TRBJ2-1	TRBV14	.	few	TGTGCCAGCAGCCAAGGAGGGGGTTCGAATGAGCAGTTCTTC	CASSQGGGSNEQFF
TRBJ1-2	TRBV30	TRBD1	once	TGTGCCTGGGACCGACAGGGGCGCGATGGCTACACCTTC	CAWDRQGRDGYTF
TRBJ2-7	TRBV7-9	.	.	TGTGCCAGCAGCGTAAGGGACAACTACGAGCAGTACTTC	CASSVRDNYEQYF
TRBJ2-2	TRBV2	.	.	TGTGCCAGCAGTGTCGTAGAGAACACCGGGGAGCTGTTTTTT	CASSVVENTGELFF
TRBJ1-1	TRBV5-1	.	once	TGCGCCAGCAGCTCGGTCTTGAACACTGAAGCTTTCTTT	CASSSVLNTEAFF
TRBJ1-1	TRBV5-4	.	.	TGTGCCAGCAGCCGACCAGGGGCGCGCCCTCCAAACACTGAAGCTTTCTTT	CASSRPGARPPNTEAFF
TRBJ1-5	TRBV7-8	.	.	TGTGCCAGCAGCTTAGAATATGAGCCCCAGCATTTT	CASSLEYEPQHF
TRBJ2-5	TRBV19	TRBD2	.	TGTGCCAGTAGTATAGGGCTAGCGGCGAGAGAGACCCAGTACTTC	CASSIGLAARETQYF
TRBJ2-5	TRBV30	.	.	TGTGCCTGGAGTCTAGAGTTTGCCCGTGGGACCCAGTACTTC	CAWSLEFARGTQYF
TRBJ2-7	TRBV7-9	TRBD1	few	TGTGCCAGCAGCCCGGGGAGTAGGACAGGGGGCTACGAGCAGTACTTC	CASSPGSRTGGYEQYF
TRBJ1-3	TRBV7-9	TRBD1	.	TGTGCCAGCAGCTCTGAGGGGGCGCGGGGAAACACCATATATTTT	CASSSEGARGNTIYF
TRBJ1-1	TRBV30	TRBD1	.	TGTGCCTGGAGTACAGGGGGCCCCTCTGAAGCTTTCTTT	CAWSTGGPSEAFF
TRBJ1-1	TRBV5-1	TRBD1	.	TGCGCCAGCAGCTTGCTGCAGGGGGCGAATCCTGAAGCTTTCTTT	CASSLLQGANPEAFF
TRBJ2-7	TRBV19	.	.	TGTGCCAGTAGTGCCACACAGGGAGGGGACGAGCAGTACTTC	CASSATQGGDEQYF
TRBJ2-7	TRBV30	.	.	TGTGCCTGGAGTGCCTGGTCCAGCTCCTACGAGCAGTACTTC	CAWSAWSSSYEQYF
TRBJ2-5	TRBV4-2	TRBD2	.	TGTGCCAGCAGCCAAGATTGGACTAGCGGGAGTGGGGAGACCCAGTACTTC	CASSQDWTSGSGETQYF
TRBJ1-3	TRBV15	.	few	TGTGCCACCAGCAGAGATGGAGGCTTTGGAAACACCATATATTTT	CATSRDGGFGNTIYF
TRBJ2-7	TRBV7-6	.	few	TGTGCCAGCAGCTCTTCCCGGGAGAACGAGCAGTACTTC	CASSSSRENEQYF
TRBJ2-7	TRBV5-1	.	.	TGCGCCAGCAGCCCCATATCGGACATAGATGAGCAGTACTTC	CASSPISDIDEQYF
TRBJ2-7	TRBV30	.	.	TGTGCCTGGAGTGTTTCCCGCGAGCAGTACTTC	CAWSVSREQYF
TRBJ2-3	TRBV30	.	.	TGTGCCTGGAGTTCTAAGCGGTCTGGGAACACAGATACGCAGTATTTT	CAWSSKRSGNTDTQYF
TRBJ1-1	TRBV10-1	TRBD1	.	TGCGCCAGCAGTGGACAGGGGAACACTGAAGCTTTCTTT	CASSGQGNTEAFF
TRBJ2-1	TRBV5-1	TRBD2	once	TGCGCCAGCAGCTTACTAGCGGAAACCTACAATGAGCAGTTCTTC	CASSLLAETYNEQFF
TRBJ2-1	TRBV6-4	.	.	TGTGCCAGCAGAAGCGGGCCCTACAATGAGCAGTTCTTC	CASRSGPYNEQFF
TRBJ1-5	TRBV19	.	.	TGTGCCAGTAGTATATCAGGCGAGCCCCAGCATTTT	CASSISGEPQHF
TRBJ1-5	TRBV2	.	few	TGTGCCAGCAGTTGGAACCCGCAGGGCAATCAGCCCCAGCATTTT	CASSWNPQGNQPQHF
TRBJ1-2	TRBV4-2	.	.	TGTGCCAGCAGCCGAAGTCCCAACAGGGACTATGGCTACACCTTC	CASSRSPNRDYGYTF
TRBJ2-1	TRBV4-1	TRBD2	.	TGCGCCAGCAGCCAGGAGCTAGCGGTAAGCTACAATGAGCAGTTCTTC	CASSQELAVSYNEQFF
TRBJ2-3	TRBV5-1	TRBD2	.	TGCGCCAGCAGCCGTTCCGGGACTACCACAGATACGCAGTATTTT	CASSRSGTTTDTQYF
TRBJ1-1	TRBV4-1	.	few	TGCGCCAGCAGCCAAGCGGGGTTGACTAGGAACACTGAAGCTTTCTTT	CASSQAGLTRNTEAFF